This T cell receptor (beta chain) was identified in a study of identical twins. Template switching (which added a universal primer site) was used, and cDNA carried unique molecular identifiers. TCRdb re-called the 5' RACE reads with MiXCR, one entry per CDR3 protein. The sample yields under 350,000 distinct CDR3 sequences, roughly 9% seen once. V trimming: 11 bases; J trimming: 4 bases; junction bases outside the gene matches: 5. The CDR3 totals 12 residues. Germline V gene data show CDR1 as SNHLY and CDR2 as FYNNEI. Details on this clonotype: Its antigen is not known.

Study results and caveats: Some out-of-frame alpha sequences were shared by twins, and these showed excess low generation probability.

The same sample was also studied in work on yellow fever vaccine responses in identical twins.

The chain combines TRBV2 with TRBJ2-1, with 7 bases lining up with TRBD1. Specimen: CD8+ T cells sorted from blood. This clonotype originated in a woman younger than 35 in good health. This CDR3 reads CAGRQGYNEQFF. The CDR3 DNA reads TGTGCCGGTCGACAGGGATACAATGAGCAGTTCTTC. Looking up the rest from reference TRBV2 and TRBJ2-1 gives the full variable domain: EPEVTQTPSHQVTQMGQEVILRCVPISNHLYFYWYRQILGQKVEFLVSFYNNEISEKSEIFDDQFSVERPDGSNFTLKIRSTKLEDSAMYFCAGRQGYNEQFFGPGTRLTVL.